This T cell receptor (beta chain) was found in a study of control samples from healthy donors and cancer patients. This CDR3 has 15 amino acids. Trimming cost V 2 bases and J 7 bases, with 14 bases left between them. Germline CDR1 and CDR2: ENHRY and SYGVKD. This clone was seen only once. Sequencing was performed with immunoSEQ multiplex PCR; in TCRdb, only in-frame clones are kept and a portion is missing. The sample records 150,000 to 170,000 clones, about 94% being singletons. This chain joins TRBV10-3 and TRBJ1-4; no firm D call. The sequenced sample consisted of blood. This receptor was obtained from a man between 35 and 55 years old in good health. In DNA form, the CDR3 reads TGTGCCATCAGTGAGCCCGCCGAATCCGGTGAAAAACTGTTTTTT. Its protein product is CAISEPAESGEKLFF.